The clone carrying this TCR beta chain was picked up one time. Its antigen is not identified. Survey-level resolution applied to immunoSEQ assay v3.0. Using immunoSEQ multiplex PCR, the repertoire was profiled, and TCRdb retains in-frame clones only, with some absent. The sample carries around 40,000 clones, more than 75% recorded once. Each specimen consisted of roughly 1-11 million cryopreserved PBMC prior to extraction of DNA. The V gene end was trimmed by 6 bases and the J gene end by 10 bases; junction bases not matched to a gene: 12. This CDR3 has 15 residues. Germline CDR1 and CDR2: LNHNV and YYDKDF (reference sequence). This sample was included in a study of long-term antiretroviral therapy in people with HIV. General study results and limits: Among HIV repertoires, CDR3 length ranges were narrower than those of controls. Increased diversity was seen after ART, yet it remained lower than in transplant donor controls. Information on adherence to ART, viral resistance or therapy changes was unavailable.

The chain links TRBV15 to TRBJ1-4, with 9 positions matching TRBD1. This sequence was found in a woman in her forties or fifties with HIV. The sample was unsorted PBMCs, taken 0.1 years before starting antiretroviral therapy. The CDR3 DNA reads as TGTGCCACCAGTAAGACTCCTCGACAGGGGGTAAAACTGTTTTTT. It specifies CATSKTPRQGVKLFF. Supplemented by reference TRBV15 and TRBJ1-4, the full variable domain reads DAMVIQNPRYQVTQFGKPVTLSCSQTLNHNVMYWYQQKSSQAPKLLFHYYDKDFNNEADTPDNFQSRRPNTSFCFLDIRSPGLGDTAMYLCATSKTPRQGVKLFFGSGTQLSVL.